The clone carrying this T cell receptor beta chain was seen a single time. Here immunoSEQ multiplex PCR was the method, and the copy in TCRdb shows in-frame clones only, minus some. The table includes around 2,000,000 clones, roughly 95% detected once. This entry belongs to a study of shared clonotypes between healthy human individuals. Germline V gene data show CDR1 as MNHEY and CDR2 as SVGAGI. The CDR3 runs 12 residues. Trimming stripped 6 bases from V and 5 bases from J, with 11 bases between. Naivety among CD8 cells was defined by CD45RO negativity and positive CCR7 selection, thereby excluding terminally differentiated effector memory CD45RA+ cells.

This TCR derives from a man younger than 30 in good health. Sequencing was done on a sample of naive CD8+ T cells sorted from blood. The rearrangement links TRBV6-5 to TRBJ2-7, with D perhaps TRBD2 (5 bases). CDR3 residues: CASSKDSDEQYF. In nucleotides, the CDR3 is TGTGCCAGCAGCAAGGACTCGGACGAGCAGTACTTC.